These 26 T cell receptor beta chains originate from one sample sequenced in a study of T cells after yellow fever vaccination. Each CDR3 protein is one row after TCRdb ran MiXCR on the 5' RACE reads. The table lists under 500,000 distinct CDR3 sequences, roughly 20% of them singletons. The sample here was PBMCs, taken before the yellow fever booster vaccination. The receptors stem from a young man who received the YFV17D yellow fever vaccine.

This clonotype was found a few times. V usage is TRBV20-1 and J usage is TRBJ1-1; D ambiguous. The CDR3 contains 11 residues. V was pared by 7 bases and J by 2 bases, with 8 bases between. CDR1 is DFQATT and CDR2 is SNEGSKA in the germline V gene (reference sequence). CDR3 nucleotides: TGCAGTGAGGGCCGAAACACTGAAGCTTTCTTT. Amino acids: CSEGRNTEAFF.

The chain recombines TRBV6-5 with TRBJ2-7; possibly TRBD1 for D (6 bases). Germline CDR1 MNHEY, CDR2 SVGAGI. The CDR3 length is 15 residues. V was clipped by 5 bases and J by 0 bases, with 14 bases between them. CDR3 protein: CASSPRQVSSYEQYF. The CDR3, as DNA: TGTGCCAGCAGTCCCCGACAGGTGAGCTCCTACGAGCAGTACTTC.

V and J are TRBV12-3 or TRBV12-4 and TRBJ2-3; TRBD1 aligns across 9 bases. The V gene end was trimmed by 6 bases and the J gene end by 5 bases; junction bases not matched to a gene: 9. CDR3 length equals 15 residues. The CDR3: CASSRDRGIVDTQYF. The CDR3 DNA follows: TGTGCCAGCAGCCGCGACAGGGGGATAGTAGATACGCAGTATTTT.

In the case of this clonotype: This clone may be a read error of a much larger clone one base away. The chain employs TRBV6-5 and TRBJ2-2, with D uncertain. Trimming took off 4 bases at V and 4 bases at J, with 4 bases between the two ends. CDR1 and CDR2 from the germline V gene are MNHEY and SVGAGI. This CDR3 is 12 amino acids long. DNA of the CDR3: TGTGCCAGCAGTTTATTCACCGGGGAGCTGTTTTTT. It yields the protein CASSLFTGELFF.

Here the CDR3 DNA reads TGCGCCAGCAGCCACGGAGGGGTTTTTAGCACAGATACGCAGTATTTT. Translated, it gives CASSHGGVFSTDTQYF. V and J are TRBV4-3 and TRBJ2-3; D might be TRBD2 (6 bases). Between the trimmed V and J ends, which lost 3 bases and 0 bases, there was a span of 13 bases. This CDR3 region has 16 residues. Germline CDR1 and CDR2: LGHNA and YSLEER.

This clonotype has only a few counts. The chain has TRBV15 and TRBJ2-5; D possibly matches TRBD1 or TRBD2 (5 bases each). The germline CDR1 and CDR2 sequences are LNHNV and YYDKDF (reference sequence). Deletions cut 5 bases from V and 2 bases from J, with 15 bases between. CDR3 length equals 15 residues. The CDR3 sequence is CATSRGGATQETQYF. The CDR3 DNA is TGTGCCACCAGCCGGGGTGGGGCCACTCAAGAGACCCAGTACTTC. The variable domain in full, completed from reference TRBV15 and TRBJ2-5, reads DAMVIQNPRYQVTQFGKPVTLSCSQTLNHNVMYWYQQKSSQAPKLLFHYYDKDFNNEADTPDNFQSRRPNTSFCFLDIRSPGLGDTAMYLCATSRGGATQETQYFGPGTRLLVL.

This clonotype has just a few counts. The chain employs TRBV7-2 and TRBJ1-3; D remains ambiguous. The CDR3 sequence is 12 residues long. The V end was cut by 2 bases, the J end by 8 bases, with 7 bases between. The germline CDR1 and CDR2 sequences are SGHTA and FQGNSA. The CDR3 protein is CASSLTADTIYF. The CDR3 DNA follows: TGTGCCAGCAGCTTAACAGCAGACACCATATATTTT.

This clonotype was observed a few times. The chain has TRBV10-3 and TRBJ2-7; TRBD1 agrees at 7 bases. Germline CDR1 reads ENHRY; CDR2 reads SYGVKD. V shed 6 bases and J 2 bases; nucleotides not matched to a gene: 4. There are 13 residues in the CDR3. The DNA of the CDR3 is TGTGCCATCAGACAGGGGATTGCCTACGAGCAGTACGTC. Translation gives CAIRQGIAYEQYV.

This clonotype was recorded many times. The gene calls are TRBV18 and TRBJ1-1; no firm D call. V shed 0 bases and J shed 3 bases, with 11 bases lying between them. CDR1 KGHSH and CDR2 LQKENI come from the germline V gene. The length of the CDR3 is 15 residues. CDR3 nucleotides: TGTGCCAGCTCACCACCTTCACGGGCCGACACTGAAGCTTTCTTT. Encoded protein: CASSPPSRADTEAFF. The whole variable domain, remainder taken from reference TRBV18 and TRBJ1-1, is NAGVMQNPRHLVRRRGQEARLRCSPMKGHSHVYWYRQLPEEGLKFMVYLQKENIIDESGMPKERFSAEFPKEGPSILRIQQVVRGDSAAYFCASSPPSRADTEAFFGQGTRLTVV.

The J gene is TRBJ2-1, the V gene TRBV20-1; 8 nucleotides line up with TRBD1. V shed 5 bases and J 6 bases; nucleotides not matched to a gene: 3. CDR1 and CDR2 from the germline V gene are DFQATT and SNEGSKA (reference sequence). CDR3 length equals 12 residues. The CDR3 spells CSARTGFNEQFF. Written as DNA, the CDR3 is TGCAGTGCTCGGACAGGGTTCAATGAGCAGTTCTTC.

This sequence joins TRBV5-1 and TRBJ1-4; D is possibly TRBD1 (5 bases). In germline, CDR1 is SGHRS, CDR2 YFSETQ. This CDR3 has 14 amino acids. V shed 5 bases and J shed 0 bases, with 8 bases lying between them. The CDR3 spells CASRQVATNEKLFF. The CDR3 nucleotides read TGCGCCAGCAGACAGGTTGCAACTAATGAAAAACTGTTTTTT.

V usage is TRBV2 and J usage is TRBJ1-3; 9 nucleotides align to TRBD1. Germline CDR1 and CDR2: SNHLY and FYNNEI. J gave up 5 bases and V 5 bases, and 4 bases lay outside the gene matches. The CDR3 length is 14 residues. CDR3 sequence (DNA): TGTGCCAGCAGTTGGACAGGGGTGCGAAACACCATATATTTT. Its translation is CASSWTGVRNTIYF.

V is TRBV7-6 and J is TRBJ2-7, with 9 bases matching TRBD2. Trimming at V came to 5 bases and at J to 4 bases, leaving 9 bases not matched to a gene. The CDR3 covers 15 residues. The germline gives CDR1 SGHVS, CDR2 FNYEAQ. Here the CDR3 DNA reads TGTGCCAGCAGCGAGGGTGGCGGGGGGGATTACGAGCAGTACTTC. It specifies CASSEGGGGDYEQYF.

The chain uses TRBV6-5 and TRBJ1-5, with TRBD1 as a possible D gene (6 bases). V gave up 4 bases and J gave up 2 bases, with 12 bases separating them. The CDR3 covers 15 residues. CDR1 is MNHEY and CDR2 is SVGAGI in the germline V gene. In nucleotides, the CDR3 is TGTGCCAGCAGTTTAACAGGGTTAGGCAATCAGCCCCAGCATTTT. Translated: CASSLTGLGNQPQHF.

This clonotype was picked up a small number of times. V is TRBV21-1 and J is TRBJ2-7. TRBV21-1 counts as a pseudogene. This CDR3 region has 12 residues. CDR3 loop: CASSKAPAWAYV. The CDR3 DNA sequence: TGTGCCAGCAGCAAAGCGCCGGCTTGGGCGTACGTC.

This clonotype was observed many times. The rearrangement uses TRBV6-5 and TRBJ2-1; 7 nucleotides match TRBD1. Germline CDR1 reads MNHEY; CDR2 reads SVGAGI. The V and J ends lost 2 bases and 6 bases, in that order; junction bases with no gene match: 4. This CDR3 is 14 amino acids long. The CDR3 bases are TGTGCCAGCAGTTACGGGACAGCCAGCAATGAGCAGTTCTTC. Translation: CASSYGTASNEQFF.

The chain joins TRBV23-1 to TRBJ2-7, with TRBD1 matching 10 bases. TRBV23-1 is an open reading frame, and its role is uncertain. With V trimmed by 2 bases and J by 6 bases, 10 bases remained unmatched. There are 16 residues in the CDR3. The CDR3 reads CASSQRDRGIPSEQYV. For the CDR3, the DNA is TGCGCCAGCAGTCAACGGGACAGGGGAATCCCCAGCGAGCAGTACGTC.

The chain uses TRBV24-1 and TRBJ1-2, with 9 nucleotides matching TRBD1. After removal of 1 base from V and 6 bases from J, the junction contained 5 bases not matched to a gene. CDR3 length: 15 amino acids. Germline loops: CDR1 KGHDR, CDR2 SFDVKD. The CDR3 loop is CATSDFGQGIDGYTF. DNA for the CDR3: TGTGCCACCAGTGATTTCGGACAGGGGATTGATGGCTACACCTTC.

This clonotype was observed a few times. The chain uses TRBV5-1 and TRBJ2-3; perhaps D is TRBD1 or TRBD2 (6 bases each). The V end was cut by 10 bases, the J end by 10 bases, with 28 bases between. The CDR3 loop spans 15 amino acids. CDR1 and CDR2 from the germline V gene are SGHRS and YFSETQ. CDR3 nucleotides: TGCGCCTCCAGGGAAAGGGGGGCTCCCACTGATGCGCAGTATTTT. It codes for CASRERGAPTDAQYF.

The chain links TRBV7-2 to TRBJ2-7; TRBD2 is a possible D gene (7 bases). The V end lost 4 bases, the J end lost 1 base, and 11 bases lay between the germline ends. The CDR3 has 14 residues. Germline V lookup: CDR1 SGHTA, CDR2 FQGNSA. The CDR3 reads CASSWGGGSYEQYF. As DNA, the CDR3 is TGTGCCAGCAGCTGGGGAGGGGGATCCTACGAGCAGTACTTC.

J is TRBJ2-2 and V is TRBV7-6, with D perhaps TRBD1 (6 bases). Germline V gene lookup returns CDR1 SGHVS and CDR2 FNYEAQ. The CDR3 is 16 amino acids. Trimming stripped 1 base from V and 0 bases from J, with 9 bases between. CDR3 nucleotide sequence: TGTGCCAGCAGCTTAGAAGGGGGATCGAACACCGGGGAGCTGTTTTTT. It translates to CASSLEGGSNTGELFF.

V usage is TRBV5-1 and J usage is TRBJ2-5; tentatively, D is TRBD2 (6 bases). The CDR3 runs 15 residues. The germline V gene has CDR1 SGHRS and CDR2 YFSETQ. The V end was cut by 2 bases, the J end by 5 bases, with 16 bases between. CDR3 in amino acids: CASSFGGADRETQYF. Written as DNA, the CDR3 is TGCGCCAGCAGCTTCGGGGGAGCTGATCGTGAGACCCAGTACTTC.

The chain links TRBV7-7 to TRBJ2-1, with 9 bases identical to TRBD2. The CDR3 spans 15 residues. Germline CDR1 SSHAT, CDR2 FNYEAQ (reference sequence). The V gene end was trimmed by 5 bases and the J gene end by 7 bases; junction bases not matched to a gene: 9. The CDR3 reads CASSPRAGGTNEQFF. CDR3 coding DNA: TGTGCCAGCAGCCCTCGAGCGGGGGGAACAAATGAGCAGTTCTTC. Variable domain in full (rest from reference TRBV7-7 and TRBJ2-1): GAGVSQSPRYKVTKRGQDVTLRCDPISSHATLYWYQQALGQGPEFLTYFNYEAQPDKSGLPSDRFSAERPEGSISTLTIQRTEQRDSAMYRCASSPRAGGTNEQFFGPGTRLTVL.

The V gene is TRBV2, the J gene TRBJ2-5; possibly TRBD1 or TRBD2 for D (5 bases each). This CDR3 has 14 amino acids. Germline assignment: CDR1 SNHLY and CDR2 FYNNEI. V was clipped by 4 bases and J by 5 bases, with 14 bases between them. CDR3 sequence (DNA): TGTGCCAGCAGTGTCAGGGAACTAGTGGAGACCCAGTACTTC. Translation: CASSVRELVETQYF.

This chain uses TRBV15 with TRBJ1-5; the D gene is possibly TRBD1 (5 bases). This CDR3 has 15 residues. Trimming took 0 bases from V and 3 from J, leaving 9 bases between them. CDR1 and CDR2 (germline): LNHNV, YYDKDF (reference sequence). This chain's CDR3 is CATSRDPGYNQPQHF. The CDR3 bases are TGTGCCACCAGCAGAGATCCAGGGTACAATCAGCCCCAGCATTTT.

V is TRBV7-2 and J is TRBJ2-3; D is perhaps TRBD2 (7 bases). V lost 7 bases to trimming and J lost 4 bases, with 15 bases between them. From germline, CDR1 is SGHTA and CDR2 FQGNSA. The CDR3 is 14 residues long. In nucleotides, the CDR3 is TGTGCCAGCAAAAAAGGGGGGGCCGCAGATACGCAGTATTTT. Translated: CASKKGGAADTQYF.